This T cell receptor (beta chain) was sequenced in a study of blood T cell repertoires in COVID-19. Turning to the study itself: There were acute and convalescent COVID-19 samples, and they came from the United States, Italy and Spain. The cDNA or gDNA used as material had been derived from T cells, B-cell-depleted T cells, or PBMCs.

Study processing details: How many nucleated cells were present was estimated from reference gene primer amplification. The table came from immunoSEQ multiplex PCR; TCRdb's copy has only in-frame clones and leaves some out. That table gives V, J and clone size, and the DNA gave D and trimming. Here the sample spans roughly 200,000 clones, 85% to 90% being singletons. This CDR3 region has 16 residues. Trimming at V came to 2 bases and at J to 4 bases, leaving 9 bases not matched to a gene. Germline assignment: CDR1 SGHRS and CDR2 YFSETQ. The receptor's source is a man younger than 35 with active or convalescent COVID-19. This sequence joins TRBV5-1 and TRBJ2-3, with 8 nucleotides matching TRBD2. Sequencing input: peripheral blood. The chain's CDR3 is CASSLNGLAGSDTQYF. DNA for the CDR3: TGCGCCAGCAGCTTAAACGGCCTAGCGGGCTCAGATACGCAGTATTTT. Looking up the rest from reference TRBV5-1 and TRBJ2-3 gives the full variable domain: KAGVTQTPRYLIKTRGQQVTLSCSPISGHRSVSWYQQTPGQGLQFLFEYFSETQRNKGNFPGRFSGRQFSNSRSEMNVSTLELGDSALYLCASSLNGLAGSDTQYFGPGTRLTVL.